This paragraph reports one T cell receptor beta chain. Germline and genes here are mouse. Other nucleotide sequences in the sample specify the same CDR3. Extracted from the samples, RNA was reverse transcribed into cDNA to serve as the sequencing template. Some clones are missing from TCRdb's copy, which holds only in-frame ones; the method was immunoSEQ multiplex PCR. This sample has around 290,000 clones, each found more than once. The data were taken from a study of CD8+ T cells in alopecia areata. After pooling, cutaneous lymph node cells were sorted with CD4, CD8alpha, NKG2D, NKG2ACE and other markers. The sequencing input was CD4+ T cells sorted from a lymph node. The clonotype was recovered from a C3H/HeJ mouse with alopecia areata. Strain haplotype (MHC): H2-k.

CDR3 bases read: TGTGCCAGCAGTACGGGACAGCAAGAC. Translation: CASSTGQQD. In full, the CDR3 is CASSTGQQDTQYF. This rearrangement joins TRBV19 to TRBJ2-5; 7 bases are a match to TRBD1. The CDR3 end falls 4 residues outside the read, so it is completed with the germline J gene. The V and J ends lost 3 bases and 3 bases, in that order; junction bases with no gene match: 1. The germline V gene encodes CDR1 FNHDT and CDR2 SITEND (reference sequence). This CDR3 has 13 amino acids. The entire variable domain, with the rest obtained from reference TRBV19 and TRBJ2-5, is as follows: GGIITQTPKFLIGQEGQKLTLKCQQNFNHDTMYWYRQDSGKGLRLIYYSITENDLQKGDLSEGYDASREKKSSFSLTVTSAQKNEMAVFLCASSTGQQDTQYFGPGTRLLVL.